A selection of T cell receptor beta chains follows, all from one sample in a study of blood T cell repertoires in COVID-19. Data came from immunoSEQ multiplex PCR; TCRdb stores just in-frame clones and leaves some out. The sample shows about 170,000 clones, approximately 84% of them seen only once. Material: PBMCs or T cells enriched from blood (not recorded which). The source is a woman in her forties or fifties who had recovered from COVID-19. Both conserved end residues are trimmed from each CDR3. Clone size is shown for a subset of rows, as once, few, many or a class of expanded clone.

V gene,J gene,clone size,CDR3 length,CDR3 protein
TRBV14,TRBJ2-1,NA,13,ASSGSGRPAEEQF
TRBV7-9,TRBJ2-7,NA,17,ASSHPGLAGSVVLGEQY
TRBV24-1,TRBJ1-2,NA,11,ATSAPGFYGYT
TRBV19,TRBJ2-2,NA,11,ASKSSLLGELF
TRBV28,TRBJ2-6,NA,15,ASSLGTGYSGANVLT
TRBV11-3,TRBJ2-1,NA,14,ASSFGLAGGVSEQF
TRBV7-2,TRBJ2-7,NA,12,ASSFTSGPYEQY
TRBV7-2,TRBJ2-6,NA,16,ASSLVGTGGAGANVLT
TRBV2,TRBJ1-4,NA,12,ASNRGTGNEKLF
TRBV5-5,TRBJ1-3,NA,11,ASSSNRGNTIY
TRBV7-9,TRBJ2-5,NA,12,ASSLGTGQETQY
TRBV9,TRBJ1-2,NA,11,ASSYGQYYGYT
TRBV10-3,TRBJ2-3,NA,14,AISEQGSAGTDTQY
TRBV5-4,TRBJ2-1,NA,15,ASSATTSGPAYNEQF
TRBV5-1,TRBJ1-2,NA,11,ASSLSPDYGYT
TRBV6-2/TRBV6-3,TRBJ1-5,NA,15,ASSYSQTDRKNQPQH
TRBV10-1,TRBJ2-7,NA,12,ASSPTGYLYEQY
TRBV6-5,TRBJ1-2,NA,13,ASSLTTGGGYGYT
TRBV18,TRBJ1-1,NA,13,ASSPQDSAGTEAF
TRBV19,TRBJ1-2,NA,16,ASSIPGQGAQANYGYT
TRBV5-4,TRBJ2-7,NA,11,ASSLAVSYEQY
TRBV15,TRBJ1-5,NA,15,ATSRDPPGRGNQPQH
TRBV21-1,TRBJ2-5,NA,11,ASSKGTGTTQY
TRBV5-4,TRBJ2-1,NA,13,ASSLALQGFNRQF
TRBV11-2,TRBJ2-1,NA,16,ASSSSRLALRGGDEQF
TRBV29-1,TRBJ2-1,NA,14,SVEGPWLAAYNEQF
TRBV27,TRBJ2-3,NA,16,ASSLFFRDTPLIDTQY
TRBV2,TRBJ1-1,many,12,ASSDAQGNTEAF
TRBV18,TRBJ1-5,NA,14,ASSPGDRGPDQPQH
TRBV11-3,TRBJ2-3,NA,12,ASSSGTGKDTQY
TRBV7-7,TRBJ2-3,NA,13,ASSLARGSTDTQY
TRBV7-9,TRBJ1-1,once,11,ASSATGNTEAF
TRBV2,TRBJ2-1,NA,14,ASSEVLAGLYNEQF
TRBV6-6,TRBJ2-3,few,16,ASSRRMLWDSEPDTQY
TRBV10-2,TRBJ1-6,NA,12,ASKLGGVDSPLH
TRBV28,TRBJ2-1,NA,13,ASSFQRAGGNEQF
TRBV6-4,TRBJ2-3,few,12,ASSDGFRGDTQY
TRBV18,TRBJ2-1,NA,12,ASSPDRTWNEQF
TRBV9,TRBJ2-3,NA,13,ASLTLSGGTDTQY
TRBV6-5,TRBJ2-1,NA,12,ASSYTWEGIEQF
TRBV28,TRBJ2-7,NA,11,ASSLREVYEQY
TRBV2,TRBJ1-5,NA,12,ASSEKQGNQPQH
TRBV5-1,TRBJ2-1,NA,13,ASSLRTGAYNEQF
TRBV5-4,TRBJ1-4,NA,13,ASSLDGTGLEKLF
TRBV7-2,TRBJ2-1,NA,13,ASSLVGGAGNEQF
TRBV27,TRBJ2-1,NA,10,ASSSPYNEQF
TRBV9,TRBJ2-6,NA,15,ASSRRTGVSGANVLT
TRBV29-1,TRBJ2-7,NA,11,SAGPRMGGEQY
TRBV7-2,TRBJ2-1,NA,13,ASSLEGAAYNEQF
TRBV27,TRBJ1-2,NA,12,ASATGLHSGGYT
TRBV6-6,TRBJ1-2,NA,10,ASYRGGYGYT
TRBV3-1/TRBV3-2,TRBJ2-1,NA,12,ASSPSLNRGEQF
TRBV20-1,TRBJ2-7,NA,9,SARDNGGLA
TRBV6-1,TRBJ2-5,once,15,ASSEARLAGSQETQY
TRBV4-2,TRBJ2-5,NA,14,ASSPTESGFGETQY